These 11 T cell receptor beta chains originate from one sample sequenced in a study of identical twins. TCRdb re-analysed the 5' RACE reads in MiXCR, keeping a single row per CDR3 protein. The table lists roughly 630,000 distinct CDR3 sequences, just over 7% of them singletons. These records were also assigned to another study, of yellow fever vaccine responses in identical twins.

Input material: PBMCs. These receptors all stem from a woman younger than 30 in good health.

The chain recombines TRBV25-1 with TRBJ2-4; 13 nucleotides agree with TRBD2. CDR3 size: 15 residues. V gave up 4 bases and J gave up 7 bases; unmatched junction bases: 4. Germline CDR1 MGHDK, CDR2 SYGVNS. In DNA form, the CDR3 reads TGTGCCAGCAGTGTTAGGGGACTAGCGGGGAACATTCAGTACTTC. Amino acids: CASSVRGLAGNIQYF. Full variable domain (rest looked up from reference TRBV25-1 and TRBJ2-4): EADIYQTPRYLVIGTGKKITLECSQTMGHDKMYWYQQDPGMELHLIHYSYGVNSTEKGDLSSESTVSRIRTEHFPLTLESARPSHTSQYLCASSVRGLAGNIQYFGAGTRLSVL.

This clonotype has only a few counts. The chain couples TRBV6-1 to TRBJ2-2, with TRBD1 matching 8 bases. Trimming at V came to 7 bases and at J to 6 bases, leaving 13 bases not matched to a gene. CDR3 length: 16 amino acids. Per germline, CDR1 MNHNS and CDR2 SASEGT. The CDR3, as DNA: TGTGCCAGCACCCCGGATGGCAGGGGGCGCCCCGGGGAGCTGTTTTTT. Translating gives CASTPDGRGRPGELFF.

This clonotype was detected ten times or more. The J gene is TRBJ1-1, the V gene TRBV28, with 10 positions matching TRBD1. Germline CDR1 is MDHEN and CDR2 is SYDVKM. This CDR3 comprises 12 residues. The trim removed 7 bases at V and 8 bases at J, leaving 4 bases unmatched. CDR3 region: CASNQDRGEAFF. The CDR3 DNA reads as TGTGCCAGCAATCAGGACAGGGGGGAAGCTTTCTTT.

This clonotype was found many times. The rearrangement joins TRBV4-1 to TRBJ1-1; perhaps TRBD1 as D (6 bases). Germline assignment: CDR1 MGHRA and CDR2 YSYEKL. The CDR3 is 16 residues long. V dropped 0 bases and J dropped 1 base, with 12 bases sitting between them. DNA of the CDR3: TGCGCCAGCAGCCAAGATAATGGGGGCGCGAACACTGAAGCTTTCTTT. It specifies CASSQDNGGANTEAFF.

This clonotype came up a few times. The V and J genes are TRBV12-5 and TRBJ2-1; D gene ambiguous. CDR3 size: 11 residues. V was clipped by 4 bases and J by 7 bases, with 5 bases between them. Germline V gene data show CDR1 as LGHNT and CDR2 as FRNRAP. The CDR3 DNA reads TGTGCTAGTGGTTCCGGGAATGAGCAGTTCTTC. Translation: CASGSGNEQFF.

This clonotype was seen many times. J is TRBJ2-1 and V is TRBV15, with 8 bases identical to TRBD2. Germline V gene data show CDR1 as LNHNV and CDR2 as YYDKDF (reference sequence). V lost 1 base, J lost 5 bases, and 10 bases stayed unmatched. This CDR3 spans 17 amino acids. CDR3 loop: CATSRAFSTSGNNEQFF. CDR3 bases: TGTGCCACCAGCAGAGCGTTCAGTACTAGCGGAAACAATGAGCAGTTCTTC.

The chain joins TRBV29-1 to TRBJ2-7; D is perhaps TRBD1 (6 bases). V was cut by 4 bases and J by 3 bases, with 10 bases left in between. Germline V gene lookup returns CDR1 SQVTM and CDR2 ANQGSEA. CDR3 length: 12 residues. The CDR3 coding sequence is TGCAGCGTTGTGCAGGGGCTCTACGAGCAGTACTTC. As protein: CSVVQGLYEQYF.

This clonotype has more than one count but fewer than ten. The rearrangement uses TRBV4-1 and TRBJ2-1, with 12 bases fitting TRBD2. Germline loops: CDR1 MGHRA, CDR2 YSYEKL. The ends lost 4 bases at V and 13 bases at J; junction bases unmatched: 11. The CDR3 length is 15 residues. CDR3 bases: TGCGCCAGCAGCCCCGGGACTAGCGGGTTTATCCCCCAGTTCTTC. Its protein is CASSPGTSGFIPQFF.

The V call is TRBV4-1, the J call TRBJ2-1; maybe TRBD2 (6 bases). The CDR3 is 12 residues long. The V gene's germline CDR1 is MGHRA and CDR2 YSYEKL. The V gene lost 3 bases and the J gene lost 10 bases, with 10 bases spanning the gap. The CDR3: CASSQEGIEQFF. DNA for the CDR3: TGCGCCAGCAGCCAGGAGGGGATAGAGCAGTTCTTC.

This clonotype was seen ten or more times. This sequence joins TRBV12-3 or TRBV12-4 and TRBJ2-3; D might be TRBD2 (5 bases). V lost 5 bases, J lost 5 bases, and 14 bases lay in between. CDR3 length: 14 residues. CDR3 region: CASSPSSEGDTQYF. The CDR3 region has the DNA TGTGCCAGCAGTCCATCCAGCGAGGGAGATACGCAGTATTTT.

This clonotype was recorded many times. This chain uses TRBV7-6 with TRBJ2-1; the match to TRBD2 covers 10 bases. The CDR3 extends over 16 amino acids. Germline loops: CDR1 SGHVS, CDR2 FNYEAQ. The V and J ends lost 5 bases and 5 bases, in that order; junction bases with no gene match: 9. CDR3 loop: CASSPALAGGNNEQFF. The CDR3 DNA reads as TGTGCCAGCAGCCCAGCCTTAGCGGGGGGAAACAATGAGCAGTTCTTC.